A selection of T cell receptor beta chains follows, all from one sample in a study of cytomegalovirus exposure and HLA in healthy donors. Using immunoSEQ multiplex PCR, the repertoire was profiled, and TCRdb retains in-frame clones only, with some absent. The sample carries roughly 120,000 clones, around 73% recorded once. The specimen sequenced was PBMCs. These receptors came from a man aged 40-50 years in good health and CMV-seronegative. Each CDR3 is given with its conserved first and last residue. The order of the fields is J gene, V gene, clone size, D gene, CDR3 DNA, CDR3 protein. The D gene is left open where the match is weak. Clone size appears in some rows only: once, few, many, or a class for an expanded clone.

TRBJ2-1,TRBV19,.,TRBD2,TGTGCCAGTAGAAAAAGTGAAAGCGGGGGGGCTTACAATGAGCAGTTCTTC,CASRKSESGGAYNEQFF
TRBJ2-1,TRBV7-6,.,.,TGTGCCAGCAGCTTAGAAACTCCCTTTCGGAATGAGCAGTTCTTC,CASSLETPFRNEQFF
TRBJ1-6,TRBV7-9,.,.,TGTGCCAGCAGCTGGGCGGGAGTGGGTAATTCACCCCTCCACTTT,CASSWAGVGNSPLHF
TRBJ2-5,TRBV29-1,few,TRBD1,TGCAGCGAGGGGCCGGGACAGGGTGTGGAGACCCAGTACTTC,CSEGPGQGVETQYF
TRBJ1-1,TRBV5-1,.,.,TGCGCCAGCAGACCCCCCGGGAGTTTGAACACTGAAGCTTTCTTT,CASRPPGSLNTEAFF
TRBJ1-2,TRBV6-6,.,.,TGTGCCAGCAGTTACCATAGGAAAGGAGATGGCTACACCTTC,CASSYHRKGDGYTF
TRBJ1-1,TRBV6-4,.,.,TGTGCCAGCAGTGATGGGGCTCCCATCATGAAGGCTTTCTTT,CASSDGAPIMKAFF
TRBJ2-7,TRBV11-2,.,.,TGTGCCAGCAGCTTAGGGCCCGCCTACGAGCAGTACTTC,CASSLGPAYEQYF
TRBJ2-7,TRBV6-5,.,.,TGTGCCAGCAGTTATACAGGGTCGGAGCAGTACTTC,CASSYTGSEQYF
TRBJ1-1,TRBV5-1,.,.,TGCGCCAGCAGCCCGACTCAGACGAACACTGAAGCTTTCTTT,CASSPTQTNTEAFF
TRBJ2-5,TRBV7-9,.,TRBD1,TGTTCCAGCAGCTTAGGGCAGGGGGCGATGTACCAAGAGACCCAGTACTTC,CSSSLGQGAMYQETQYF
TRBJ2-7,TRBV5-1,.,.,TGCGCCAGCAGCTTGTATAGCGGAAGGACTCGCTACGAGCAGTACTTC,CASSLYSGRTRYEQYF
TRBJ1-6,TRBV7-8,few,TRBD1,TGTGCCAGCAGCTTAGAGAGGGGACAGGGGCATTCACCCCTCCACTTT,CASSLERGQGHSPLHF
TRBJ2-1,TRBV7-3,.,TRBD1,TGTGCCAGCAGCCGGGGACAGGAGGACAATGAGCAGTTCTTC,CASSRGQEDNEQFF
TRBJ1-2,TRBV7-9,.,TRBD1,TGTGCCAGCAGCCCCTCAGACAGGGGGAAGAACTATGGCTACACCTTC,CASSPSDRGKNYGYTF
TRBJ1-4,TRBV5-6,once,.,TGTGCCAGCACTTCAACAGGGCCTAATGAAAAACTGTTTTTT,CASTSTGPNEKLFF
TRBJ2-2,TRBV7-8,.,TRBD2,TGTGCCAGCAGCCCACCCGGGGGGGCCGGCGGGGAGCTGTTTTTT,CASSPPGGAGGELFF
TRBJ2-7,TRBV7-9,.,.,TGTGCCAGCAGCTTAGACGTATCCCTTAGGAGCGAGCAGTACTTC,CASSLDVSLRSEQYF
TRBJ2-3,TRBV5-1,.,TRBD2,TGCGCCAGCAGCTTGGCCCTAGCGGGGGGGACAGATACGCAGTATTTT,CASSLALAGGTDTQYF
TRBJ1-2,TRBV7-2,few,.,TGTGCCAGCAGCCTTCAAAGACAGGCTGGCTACACCTTC,CASSLQRQAGYTF
TRBJ1-5,TRBV19,.,.,TGTGCCAGCGGGTCTCAAGGTAATCAGCCCCAGCATTTT,CASGSQGNQPQHF
TRBJ1-1,TRBV7-2,.,TRBD1,TGTGCCAGCACTAGGGGGCAGGGGGCTTTGACTGAAGCTTTCTTT,CASTRGQGALTEAFF
TRBJ1-2,TRBV11-3,.,TRBD1,TGTGCCAGCAGCTATCGACAGGGGACTCAGTATGGCTACCCCTTC,CASSYRQGTQYGYPF
TRBJ2-5,TRBV4-2,.,TRBD2,TGTGCCAGCAGCCAGCAGGGGAGTAGCGGGGGCCAAGAGACCCAGTACTTC,CASSQQGSSGGQETQYF
TRBJ1-6,TRBV18,.,TRBD1,TGTGCCAGCTCAATCCGGGACAGGGTTAATTCACCCCTCCACTTT,CASSIRDRVNSPLHF
TRBJ2-3,TRBV11-3,.,.,TGTGCCAGCAGCTTAGGAGCGCACAAAGGCACAGATACGCAGTATTTT,CASSLGAHKGTDTQYF
TRBJ1-5,TRBV6-5,many,.,TGTGCCAGCAGTTACTCGAGCTCCGGGATGAATCAGCCCCAGCATTTT,CASSYSSSGMNQPQHF
TRBJ1-6,TRBV7-8,.,.,TGTGCCAGCAGCCCACACGCCGAGGGCAATTCACCCCTCCACTTT,CASSPHAEGNSPLHF
TRBJ2-7,TRBV19,.,TRBD1,TGTGCCGCTTCTGAACAGGGGACCTACGAGCAGTACTTC,CAASEQGTYEQYF
TRBJ2-5,TRBV5-1,few,.,TGCGCCAGCAGCTTGGATGGACTCTCGTACCAAGAGACCCAGTACTTC,CASSLDGLSYQETQYF
TRBJ2-7,TRBV13,.,.,TGTGCCAGCAGCTTAAAAGAGACAGGTCCCGAGCAGTACTTC,CASSLKETGPEQYF
TRBJ1-5,TRBV28,.,.,TGTGCCACCGGAGGGTGGAATCAGCCCCAGCATTTT,CATGGWNQPQHF
TRBJ2-1,TRBV5-5,.,TRBD1,TGTGCCAGCAGCTGGGGGACAGGGTCCAACAATGAGCAGTTCTTC,CASSWGTGSNNEQFF